This T cell receptor beta chain stems from a study of blood T cell repertoires in COVID-19. It was during active infection that Seattle patients were enrolled and then longitudinally followed. This CDR3 is built from 17 residues. The junction had 14 bases not matched to a gene; V was cut back by 2 bases and J by 8 bases. Looked up from germline, CDR1 is MGHRA and CDR2 is YSYEKL. The data were produced by immunoSEQ multiplex PCR, yet TCRdb's version contains in-frame clones alone and is incomplete. This table has fewer than 350,000 clones, roughly 90% appearing once. The chain has TRBV4-1 and TRBJ2-1, with TRBD1 matching over 8 bases. The origin of this receptor is a woman in her 70s with COVID-19, enrolled during active disease. Sample: peripheral blood. The chain's CDR3 is CASSQRTGGTLPYEQFF. Here the CDR3 DNA reads TGCGCCAGCAGCCAAAGAACAGGGGGGACCCTCCCATATGAGCAGTTCTTC.